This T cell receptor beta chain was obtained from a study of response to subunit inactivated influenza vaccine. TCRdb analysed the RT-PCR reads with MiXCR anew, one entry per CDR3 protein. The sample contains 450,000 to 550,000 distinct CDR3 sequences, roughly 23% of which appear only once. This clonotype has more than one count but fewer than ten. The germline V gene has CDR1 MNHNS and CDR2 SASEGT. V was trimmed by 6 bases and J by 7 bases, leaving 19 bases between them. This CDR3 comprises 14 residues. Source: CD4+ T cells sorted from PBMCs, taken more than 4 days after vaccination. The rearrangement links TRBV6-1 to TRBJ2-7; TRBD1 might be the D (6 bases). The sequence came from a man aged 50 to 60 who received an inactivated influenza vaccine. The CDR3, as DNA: TGTGCCAGCAGCCCCTTCCAGGGGACGGGAGAGCAGTACTTC. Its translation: CASSPFQGTGEQYF.